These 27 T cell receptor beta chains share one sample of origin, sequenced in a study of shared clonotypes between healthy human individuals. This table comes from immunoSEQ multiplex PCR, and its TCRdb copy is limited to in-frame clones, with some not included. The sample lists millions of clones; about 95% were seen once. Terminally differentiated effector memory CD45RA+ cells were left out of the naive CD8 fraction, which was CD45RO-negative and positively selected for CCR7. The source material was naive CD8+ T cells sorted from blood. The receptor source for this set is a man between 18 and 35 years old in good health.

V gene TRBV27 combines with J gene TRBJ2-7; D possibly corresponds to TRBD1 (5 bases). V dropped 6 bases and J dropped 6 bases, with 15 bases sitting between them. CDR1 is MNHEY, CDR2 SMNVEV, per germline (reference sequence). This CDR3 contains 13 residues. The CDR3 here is CASSLGASFEQYF. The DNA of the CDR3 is TGTGCCAGCAGCCTAGGGGCCAGCTTCGAGCAGTACTTC.

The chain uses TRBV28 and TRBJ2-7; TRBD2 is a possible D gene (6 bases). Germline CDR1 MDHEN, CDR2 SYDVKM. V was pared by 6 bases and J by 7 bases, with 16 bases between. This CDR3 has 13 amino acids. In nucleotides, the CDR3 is TGTGCCAGCAGCATCCTTGCGGGGCGGGAGCAGTACTTC. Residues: CASSILAGREQYF.

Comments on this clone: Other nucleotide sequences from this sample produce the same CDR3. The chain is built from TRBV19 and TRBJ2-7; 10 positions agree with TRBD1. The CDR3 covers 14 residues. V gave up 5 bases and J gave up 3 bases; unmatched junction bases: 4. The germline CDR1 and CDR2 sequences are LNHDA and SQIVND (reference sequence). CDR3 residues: CASSAGQGGYEQYF. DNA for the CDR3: TGTGCCAGTAGTGCCGGACAGGGGGGCTACGAGCAGTACTTC.

CDR3 nucleotides: TGTGCCAGCAGCCCGCTAGCGATCCAAACCCACAATGAGCAGTTCTTC. This translates into CASSPLAIQTHNEQFF. The chain recombines TRBV7-9 with TRBJ2-1, with a weak D call TRBD2 (6 bases). The CDR3 length is 16 residues. Germline V gene lookup returns CDR1 SEHNR and CDR2 FQNEAQ (reference sequence). V was cut by 5 bases and J by 5 bases, with 19 bases left in between.

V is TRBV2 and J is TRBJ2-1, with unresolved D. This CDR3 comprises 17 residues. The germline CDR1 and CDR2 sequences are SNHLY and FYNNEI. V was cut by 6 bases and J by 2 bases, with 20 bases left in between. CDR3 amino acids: CASSLPETGGTYNEQFF. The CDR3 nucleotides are TGTGCCAGCAGCCTCCCTGAGACTGGCGGCACCTACAATGAGCAGTTCTTC.

CDR3 region: CASSQGSKLYNEQFF. CDR3 sequence (DNA): TGCGCCAGCAGCCAAGGTAGCAAACTCTACAATGAGCAGTTCTTC. The rearrangement links TRBV4-1 to TRBJ2-1; no firm D call. V was trimmed by 1 base and J by 3 bases, leaving 10 bases between them. The CDR3 runs 15 residues. CDR1 is MGHRA, CDR2 YSYEKL, per germline.

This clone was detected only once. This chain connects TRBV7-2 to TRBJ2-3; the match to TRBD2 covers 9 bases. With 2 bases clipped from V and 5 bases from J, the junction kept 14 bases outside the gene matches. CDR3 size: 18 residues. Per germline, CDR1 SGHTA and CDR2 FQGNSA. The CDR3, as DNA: TGTGCCAGCAGCTTAACCCTATCTGAGCGGGGGGATCTAGATACGCAGTATTTT. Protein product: CASSLTLSERGDLDTQYF.

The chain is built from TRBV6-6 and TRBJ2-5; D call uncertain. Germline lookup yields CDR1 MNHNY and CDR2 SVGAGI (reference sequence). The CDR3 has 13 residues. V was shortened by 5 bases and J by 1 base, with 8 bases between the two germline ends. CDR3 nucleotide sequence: TGTGCCAGCAGTCCATCGGGCCAAGAGACCCAGTACTTC. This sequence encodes CASSPSGQETQYF.

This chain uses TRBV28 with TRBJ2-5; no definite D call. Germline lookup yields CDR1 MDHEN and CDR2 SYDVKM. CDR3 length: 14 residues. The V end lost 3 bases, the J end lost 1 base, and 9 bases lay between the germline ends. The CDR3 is CASSFSDLQETQYF. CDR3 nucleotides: TGTGCCAGCAGTTTCTCGGATCTCCAAGAGACCCAGTACTTC.

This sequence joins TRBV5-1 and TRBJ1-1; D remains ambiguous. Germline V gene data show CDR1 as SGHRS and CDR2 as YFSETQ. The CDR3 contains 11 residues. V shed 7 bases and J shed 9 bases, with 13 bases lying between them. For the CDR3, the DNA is TGCGCCAGCCTACCCCCACTGAAAGCTTTCTTT. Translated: CASLPPLKAFF.

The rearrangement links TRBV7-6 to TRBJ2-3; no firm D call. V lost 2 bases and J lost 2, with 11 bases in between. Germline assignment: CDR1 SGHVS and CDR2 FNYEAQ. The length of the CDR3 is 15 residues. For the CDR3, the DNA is TGTGCCAGCAGCTTAATTCCAAAAGCCACAGATACGCAGTATTTT. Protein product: CASSLIPKATDTQYF.

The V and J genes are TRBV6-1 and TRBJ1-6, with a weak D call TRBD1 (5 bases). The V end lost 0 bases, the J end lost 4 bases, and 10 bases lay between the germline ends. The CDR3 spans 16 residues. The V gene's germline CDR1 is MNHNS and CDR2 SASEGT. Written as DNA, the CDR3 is TGTGCCAGCAGTGAAGCGGCAAGGGGTTATAATTCACCCCTCCACTTT. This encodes CASSEAARGYNSPLHF.

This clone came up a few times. In nucleotides, the CDR3 is TGTGCCAGTACAGGGACAAACTATGGCTACACCTTC. It translates to CASTGTNYGYTF. The genes are TRBV19 and TRBJ1-2; D is possibly TRBD1 (6 bases). Trimming took 7 bases from V and 2 from J, leaving 8 bases between them. The CDR3 length is 12 residues. Per the germline V gene, CDR1 is LNHDA and CDR2 is SQIVND (reference sequence). The full variable domain, with the rest looked up from reference TRBV19 and TRBJ1-2, is DGGITQSPKYLFRKEGQNVTLSCEQNLNHDAMYWYRQDPGQGLRLIYYSQIVNDFQKGDIAEGYSVSREKKESFPLTVTSAQKNPTAFYLCASTGTNYGYTFGSGTRLTVV.

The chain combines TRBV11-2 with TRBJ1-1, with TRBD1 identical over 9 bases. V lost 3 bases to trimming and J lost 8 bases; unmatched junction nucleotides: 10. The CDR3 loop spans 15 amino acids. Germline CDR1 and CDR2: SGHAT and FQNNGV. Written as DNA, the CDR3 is TGTGCCAGCAGCTTGGGGACAGGGCGTATTCAGGAAGCTTTCTTT. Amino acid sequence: CASSLGTGRIQEAFF.

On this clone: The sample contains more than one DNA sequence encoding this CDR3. The CDR3 coding sequence is TGTGCCAGCAGCTCAAGCGGGGGGAGCACAGATACGCAGTATTTT. Its protein product is CASSSSGGSTDTQYF. The chain employs TRBV7-3 and TRBJ2-3; 9 nucleotides match TRBD2. The CDR3 extends over 15 amino acids. The germline gives CDR1 SGHTA, CDR2 FQGTGA. V was clipped by 4 bases and J by 0 bases; unmatched bases: 2.

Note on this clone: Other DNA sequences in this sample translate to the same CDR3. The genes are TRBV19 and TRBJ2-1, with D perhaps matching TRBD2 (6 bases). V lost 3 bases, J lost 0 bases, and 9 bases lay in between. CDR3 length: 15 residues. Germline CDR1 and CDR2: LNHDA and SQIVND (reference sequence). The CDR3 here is CASSMGGSSYNEQFF. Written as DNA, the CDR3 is TGTGCCAGTAGTATGGGAGGAAGCTCCTACAATGAGCAGTTCTTC.

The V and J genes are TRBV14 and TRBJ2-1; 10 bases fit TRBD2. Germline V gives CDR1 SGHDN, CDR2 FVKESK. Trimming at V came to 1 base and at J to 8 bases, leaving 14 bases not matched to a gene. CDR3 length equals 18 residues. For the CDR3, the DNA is TGTGCCAGCAGCCAAGTCGATTGGGCTAGCGGGGGCAGAGATGAGCAGTTCTTC. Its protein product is CASSQVDWASGGRDEQFF.

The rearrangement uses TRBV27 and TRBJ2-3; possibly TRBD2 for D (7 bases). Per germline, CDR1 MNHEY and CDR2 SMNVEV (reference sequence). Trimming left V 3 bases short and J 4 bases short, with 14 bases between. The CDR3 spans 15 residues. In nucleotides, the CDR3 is TGTGCCAGCAGTTTGGGGGGGGCTCCTCCAGATACGCAGTATTTT. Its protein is CASSLGGAPPDTQYF.

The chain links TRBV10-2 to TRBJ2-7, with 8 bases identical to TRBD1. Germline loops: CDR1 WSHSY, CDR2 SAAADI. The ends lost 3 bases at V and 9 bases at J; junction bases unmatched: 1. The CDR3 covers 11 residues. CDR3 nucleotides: TGCGCCAGCAGTGACGACAGGGGGCAGTACTTC. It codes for CASSDDRGQYF.

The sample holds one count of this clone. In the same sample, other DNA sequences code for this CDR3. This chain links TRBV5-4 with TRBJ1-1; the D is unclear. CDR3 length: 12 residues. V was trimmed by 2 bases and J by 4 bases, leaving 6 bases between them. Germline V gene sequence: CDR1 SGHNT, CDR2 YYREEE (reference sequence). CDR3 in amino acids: CASSFAGTEAFF. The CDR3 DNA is TGTGCCAGCAGCTTTGCAGGCACTGAAGCTTTCTTT.

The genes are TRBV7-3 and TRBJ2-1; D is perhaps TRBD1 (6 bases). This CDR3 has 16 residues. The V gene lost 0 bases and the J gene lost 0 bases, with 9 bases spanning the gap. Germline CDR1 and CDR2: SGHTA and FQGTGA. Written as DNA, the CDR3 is TGTGCCAGCAGCTTAACGGGGGCAGGCTCCTACAATGAGCAGTTCTTC. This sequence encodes CASSLTGAGSYNEQFF.

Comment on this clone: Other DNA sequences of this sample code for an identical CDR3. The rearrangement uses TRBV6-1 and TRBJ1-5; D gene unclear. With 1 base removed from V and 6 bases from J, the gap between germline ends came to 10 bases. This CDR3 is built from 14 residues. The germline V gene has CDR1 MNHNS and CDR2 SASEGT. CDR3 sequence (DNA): TGTGCCAGCAGTGAAGGAGGTTGGAGTCAGCCCCAGCATTTT. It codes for CASSEGGWSQPQHF.

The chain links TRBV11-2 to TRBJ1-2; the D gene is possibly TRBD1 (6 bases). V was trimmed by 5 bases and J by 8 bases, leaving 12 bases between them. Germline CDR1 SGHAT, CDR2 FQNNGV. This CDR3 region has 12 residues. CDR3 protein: CASSDRRGGYTF. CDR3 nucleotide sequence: TGTGCCAGCAGCGACAGGAGGGGAGGCTACACCTTC.

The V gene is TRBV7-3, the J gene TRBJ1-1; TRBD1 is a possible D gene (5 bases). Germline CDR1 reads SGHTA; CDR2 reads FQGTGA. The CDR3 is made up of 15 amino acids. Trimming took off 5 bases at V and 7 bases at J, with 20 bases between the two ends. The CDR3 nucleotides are TGTGCCAGCAGCCTAGGGGAGTCCGATTTGGATGAAGCTTTCTTT. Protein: CASSLGESDLDEAFF.

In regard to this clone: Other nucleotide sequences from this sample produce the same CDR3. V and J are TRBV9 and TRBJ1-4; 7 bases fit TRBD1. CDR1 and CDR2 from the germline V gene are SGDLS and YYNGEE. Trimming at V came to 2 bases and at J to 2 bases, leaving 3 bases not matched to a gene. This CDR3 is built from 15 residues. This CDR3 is CASSVTGATNEKLFF. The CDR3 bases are TGTGCCAGCAGCGTTACAGGGGCTACTAATGAAAAACTGTTTTTT.

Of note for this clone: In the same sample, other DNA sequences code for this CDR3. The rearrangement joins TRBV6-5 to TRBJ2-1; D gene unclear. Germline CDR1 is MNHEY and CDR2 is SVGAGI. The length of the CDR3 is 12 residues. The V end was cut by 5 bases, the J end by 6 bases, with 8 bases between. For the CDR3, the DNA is TGTGCCAGCAGTCCAGGCTTCAATGAGCAGTTCTTC. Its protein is CASSPGFNEQFF.

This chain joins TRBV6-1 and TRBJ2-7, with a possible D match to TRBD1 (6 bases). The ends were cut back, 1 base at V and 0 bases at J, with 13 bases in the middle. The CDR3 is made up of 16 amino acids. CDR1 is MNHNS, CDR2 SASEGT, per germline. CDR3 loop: CASSEGQALYSYEQYF. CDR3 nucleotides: TGTGCCAGCAGTGAAGGACAGGCGTTATACTCCTACGAGCAGTACTTC.